The 29 T cell receptor beta chains in this list originate from one sample, sequenced in a study of T cell clusters in autoimmune cytopenias. TRB amplification used around 270 ng of peripheral blood genomic DNA. TRB rearrangements were amplified by touch-down multiplex PCR with mixed TRB-A/B primers. Each CDR3 protein gets one entry in TCRdb, which reprocessed the multiplex PCR reads and gives no DNA. The listing contains 1,300 to 1,500 distinct CDR3 sequences. The sample was also linked to a second study, of T cell repertoires in aging, cancer and after chemotherapy.

The source material was peripheral blood. The receptors originated from a human donor with chronic lymphocytic leukemia.

The chain employs TRBV28 and TRBJ2-1; TCRdb indicates TRBD2, and absent DNA this call remains unverified. Per the germline V gene, CDR1 is MDHEN and CDR2 is SYDVKM. This CDR3 contains 14 residues. The CDR3 spells CASLTAGPFNEQFF.

According to its frequency, this clonotype is medium-sized. This chain connects TRBV5-4 to TRBJ1-6. Per the germline V gene, CDR1 is SGHNT and CDR2 is YYREEE (reference sequence). The CDR3 extends over 14 amino acids. This CDR3 is CASSLGSPGSPLHF.

This clonotype is classed as medium-sized by frequency. This chain links TRBV27 with TRBJ2-7; TCRdb lists TRBD2, though no DNA is available to test this call. Germline CDR1 and CDR2: MNHEY and SMNVEV (reference sequence). The CDR3 extends over 16 amino acids. The CDR3 here is CASSLLSSGASYEQYF.

This clonotype is medium-sized by frequency. The V call is TRBV5-6, the J call TRBJ2-1; checking the TCRdb D call of TRBD2 is not possible without DNA. Germline V gives CDR1 SGHDT, CDR2 YYEEEE. The CDR3 totals 15 residues. The CDR3 is CASSLGGEGLNEQFF.

According to its frequency, this clonotype is large. V is TRBV5-6 and J is TRBJ2-2; checking the TCRdb D call of TRBD1 is not possible without DNA. Germline CDR1 and CDR2: SGHDT and YYEEEE. The CDR3 is made up of 16 amino acids. CDR3 sequence reads: CASSFGTGSNTGELFF.

Judged by frequency, this clonotype is medium-sized. This chain uses TRBV6-5 with TRBJ2-7. In germline, CDR1 is MNHEY, CDR2 SVGAGI. The length of the CDR3 is 12 residues. The CDR3: CASSNRGYEQYF.

This clonotype is identified as medium-sized from frequency. The chain links TRBV30 to TRBJ1-4; the TRBD1 assignment by TCRdb is unverifiable without DNA. Germline CDR1 is GTSNPN and CDR2 is SVGIG (reference sequence). The CDR3 runs 15 residues. CDR3 region: CAWSAQQGVGEKLFF.

This chain connects TRBV21-1 to TRBJ2-1; the D call from TCRdb, TRBD1, cannot be confirmed without DNA. TRBV21-1 is designated a pseudogene. CDR3 size: 17 residues. The CDR3 sequence is CASSTEDRASSYNEQFF.

Considering frequency, this clonotype is medium-sized. The V gene is TRBV7-2, the J gene TRBJ2-1; no DNA is available, so the TRBD2 call from TCRdb remains unchecked. This CDR3 spans 14 amino acids. Germline CDR1 and CDR2: SGHTA and FQGNSA. The CDR3 region is CASSWGLDPNEQFF. Full variable domain (outside the CDR3, taken from reference TRBV7-2 and TRBJ2-1): GAGVSQSPSNKVTEKGKDVELRCDPISGHTALYWYRQSLGQGLEFLIYFQGNSAPDKSGLPSDRFSAERTGGSVSTLTIQRTQQEDSAVYLCASSWGLDPNEQFFGPGTRLTVL.

Judged by frequency, this clonotype is medium-sized. V and J are TRBV19 and TRBJ2-7; TCRdb designates TRBD1, a call that cannot be tested without DNA. CDR1 is LNHDA, CDR2 SQIVND, per germline (reference sequence). CDR3 size: 11 residues. CDR3 sequence: CATIQGAEQYF.

This clonotype registers medium-sized by frequency. The V call is TRBV5-4, the J call TRBJ1-2. This CDR3 is 13 amino acids long. CDR1 is SGHNT and CDR2 is YYREEE in the germline V gene (reference sequence). CDR3 loop: CASSLPALYGYTF. Looking up the rest from reference TRBV5-4 and TRBJ1-2 gives the full variable domain: ETGVTQSPTHLIKTRGQQVTLRCSSQSGHNTVSWYQQALGQGPQFIFQYYREEENGRGNFPPRFSGLQFPNYSSELNVNALELDDSALYLCASSLPALYGYTFGSGTRLTVV.

In terms of frequency, this clonotype is medium-sized. This chain joins TRBV6-5 and TRBJ2-3; TCRdb's D gene call, TRBD1, goes unchecked for lack of DNA. The CDR3 loop spans 15 amino acids. In germline, CDR1 is MNHEY, CDR2 SVGAGI. The CDR3 region is CASSQMTEPPGTQYF.

The rearrangement uses TRBV7-2 and TRBJ1-4; no DNA is available, so the TRBD1 call from TCRdb remains unchecked. Germline loops: CDR1 SGHTA, CDR2 FQGNSA. The CDR3 has 15 amino acids. CDR3: CASSTRGTPNEKLFF.

In terms of frequency, this clonotype is medium-sized. The V and J genes are TRBV18 and TRBJ1-6; absent DNA, TCRdb's TRBD1 call cannot be checked. This CDR3 comprises 16 residues. Germline V gene sequence: CDR1 KGHSH, CDR2 LQKENI. The CDR3 loop reads CASNRDGSSYNSPLHF.

This clonotype is called large based on its frequency. V is TRBV7-6 and J is TRBJ2-1. CDR1 SGHVS and CDR2 FNYEAQ come from the germline V gene. The CDR3 has 14 amino acids. CDR3 loop: CASSLLSSHNEQFF.

This clonotype registers large by frequency. This rearrangement joins TRBV19 to TRBJ2-2; the TRBD1 assignment by TCRdb is unverifiable without DNA. Germline V gene sequence: CDR1 LNHDA, CDR2 SQIVND (reference sequence). CDR3 length: 13 residues. This chain's CDR3 is CASSGAVSGELFF.

This chain uses TRBV2 with TRBJ2-4. The CDR3 loop spans 11 amino acids. Germline CDR1 SNHLY, CDR2 FYNNEI. The CDR3 sequence is CASSDQNIQYF.

The chain combines TRBV6-5 with TRBJ1-6. Germline V gives CDR1 MNHEY, CDR2 SVGAGI. This CDR3 has 16 residues. CDR3 region: CASRPLRAAYNSPLHF.

The chain has TRBV28 and TRBJ2-7; TCRdb calls TRBD2, which cannot be checked without DNA. CDR1 is MDHEN, CDR2 SYDVKM, per germline. The CDR3 totals 14 residues. CDR3 sequence: CAGRRLAGGGSLYF.

This clonotype is medium-sized by frequency. V gene TRBV10-3 combines with J gene TRBJ2-6; the D gene TCRdb calls, TRBD1, cannot be checked with no DNA. The germline V gene encodes CDR1 ENHRY and CDR2 SYGVKD. This CDR3 has 17 amino acids. The CDR3 sequence: CAISEGQVRSGANVLTF.

This clonotype is classed as large (0.1 to 1%) by frequency. This chain uses TRBV19 with TRBJ2-1; the D call from TCRdb, TRBD1, cannot be confirmed without DNA. Germline V gene lookup returns CDR1 LNHDA and CDR2 SQIVND (reference sequence). The CDR3 contains 15 residues. The CDR3 reads CASSLGTGGMNEQFF.

The chain carries TRBV10-3 and TRBJ1-6; TCRdb outputs TRBD1, but without DNA this stays unchecked. The CDR3 extends over 15 amino acids. Germline CDR1 and CDR2: ENHRY and SYGVKD. The CDR3: CATWTGPSYNSPLHF.

Judged by frequency, this clonotype is medium-sized (0.01 to 0.1%). The V and J genes are TRBV24-1 and TRBJ2-1; TCRdb selects TRBD1, and the lack of DNA leaves this call unchecked. Germline CDR1 reads KGHDR; CDR2 reads SFDVKD. The CDR3 length is 14 residues. The CDR3 loop is CATSDLRAYNEQFF.

The rearrangement joins TRBV7-2 to TRBJ2-7. CDR1 and CDR2 (germline): SGHTA, FQGNSA. The CDR3 runs to 12 residues. CDR3 residues: CAGSDGSYEQYF. The whole variable domain, remainder taken from reference TRBV7-2 and TRBJ2-7, is GAGVSQSPSNKVTEKGKDVELRCDPISGHTALYWYRQSLGQGLEFLIYFQGNSAPDKSGLPSDRFSAERTGGSVSTLTIQRTQQEDSAVYLCAGSDGSYEQYFGPGTRLTVT.

By frequency, this clonotype registers medium-sized. The chain has TRBV5-1 and TRBJ1-1; TCRdb's D gene call, TRBD1, goes unchecked for lack of DNA. CDR3 length: 13 residues. From germline, CDR1 is SGHRS and CDR2 YFSETQ. The CDR3 sequence is CASSSGQGAEAFF.

This clonotype is identified as medium-sized from frequency. The V call is TRBV7-2, the J call TRBJ2-1; TCRdb proposes TRBD2, but this gene call is untestable without DNA. The CDR3 sequence is 14 residues long. Germline values: CDR1 SGHTA, CDR2 FQGNSA. This CDR3 is CASSLGTSVNEQFF.

The chain links TRBV28 to TRBJ1-1. Germline V lookup: CDR1 MDHEN, CDR2 SYDVKM. CDR3 length equals 14 residues. CDR3 sequence: CASSDKVWYTEAFF.

V and J are TRBV7-6 and TRBJ2-7; no DNA is available, so the TRBD1 call from TCRdb remains unchecked. The CDR3 covers 12 residues. Germline lookup yields CDR1 SGHVS and CDR2 FNYEAQ. The CDR3: CASSSTGREQYF.

This clonotype is identified as medium-sized from frequency. This sequence joins TRBV28 and TRBJ2-3. Germline CDR1 reads MDHEN; CDR2 reads SYDVKM. This CDR3 is built from 11 residues. CDR3 sequence reads: CASSLTDTQYF.